The source of this T cell receptor beta chain is a study of cytomegalovirus exposure and HLA in healthy donors. Notes on the study in general: 16,951 TCR beta sequences were associated with HLA alleles at 0.05 false discovery rate in a later analysis. Later on, a genetic analysis was performed. It linked a missense variant in DCLRE1C with V- and J-gene trimming of TCR beta.

The PCR made use of 60 Vbeta and 13 Jbeta primers. Generated by immunoSEQ multiplex PCR, the TCRdb table keeps only in-frame clones and is missing some. The profile shows over 150,000 clones, 80% to 85% of them singletons. CDR1 and CDR2 from the germline V gene are MNHNS and SASEGT. This CDR3 spans 15 amino acids. After removal of 1 base from V and 7 bases from J, the junction contained 4 bases not matched to a gene. Regarding this clone: Its target is unknown.

This sequence was found in a male donor in good health and CMV-seronegative. The sample was PBMCs. The chain employs TRBV6-1 and TRBJ2-1; 10 bases match TRBD2. The CDR3 region is CASSEEGLATNEQFF. DNA of the CDR3: TGTGCCAGCAGTGAAGAGGGACTAGCGACGAATGAGCAGTTCTTC.